These 21 T cell receptor beta chains share one sample of origin, sequenced in a study of T cells in Graves' hyperthyroidism and ophthalmopathy. The TCR beta CDR3 regions underwent amplification using RNA transcripts as the source. Carried out on the TCR CDR3, a first-round RT-PCR used the HTBI primer set. In TCRdb, the multiplex PCR reads were re-called with MiXCR into one record per CDR3 protein. The table records about 560,000 distinct CDR3 sequences, 16% of them present only once. The specimen sequenced was blood. The receptors were gathered from a young woman with Graves' hyperthyroidism.

This clonotype was observed a handful of times. The chain is built from TRBV5-1 and TRBJ2-3, with TRBD2 matching over 15 bases. CDR1 and CDR2 from the germline V gene are SGHRS and YFSETQ. The CDR3 is made up of 18 amino acids. V gave up 4 bases and J gave up 0 bases; unmatched junction bases: 6. The CDR3 DNA is TGCGCCAGCAGCAGCGGACTAGCGGGGGGGCGGAGCACAGATACGCAGTATTTT. Protein product: CASSSGLAGGRSTDTQYF.

This chain uses TRBV14 with TRBJ2-7; D gene uncertain. This CDR3 is 13 amino acids long. CDR1 is SGHDN and CDR2 is FVKESK in the germline V gene. V was pared by 1 base and J by 7 bases, with 11 bases between. CDR3 nucleotide sequence: TGTGCCAGCAGCCAAGGGGTTTGGACGGAGCAGTACTTC. This encodes CASSQGVWTEQYF.

In this sample, this clonotype turned up many times. The V and J genes are TRBV2 and TRBJ2-1; TRBD2 matches at 14 bases. This CDR3 has 16 amino acids. Trimming took 7 bases from V and 3 from J; bases not matched to a gene: 5. Per germline, CDR1 SNHLY and CDR2 FYNNEI. The CDR3 protein is CASTRLAGGRYNEQFF. The CDR3 DNA sequence: TGTGCCAGCACGCGACTAGCGGGAGGGCGCTACAATGAGCAGTTCTTC.

In its sample, this clonotype was seen a few times. The chain couples TRBV6-5 to TRBJ2-7, with 7 bases that match TRBD1. V dropped 3 bases and J dropped 6; count of bases not matched to a gene: 11. Germline V lookup: CDR1 MNHEY, CDR2 SVGAGI. CDR3 size: 15 residues. The CDR3 reads CASSYQDRVLAEQYF. CDR3 DNA: TGTGCCAGCAGTTATCAAGACAGGGTACTGGCCGAGCAGTACTTC.

The rearrangement uses TRBV15 and TRBJ1-1; 7 nucleotides agree with TRBD1. The trim removed 11 bases at V and 5 bases at J, leaving 5 bases unmatched. CDR1 is LNHNV, CDR2 YYDKDF, per germline (reference sequence). This CDR3 is 11 amino acids long. The CDR3 loop reads CAFSRGTEAFF. In DNA, the CDR3 is TGTGCCTTCTCCAGGGGGACTGAAGCTTTCTTT.

This clonotype was detected many times. The chain recombines TRBV3-1 with TRBJ2-5, with 9 bases matching TRBD2. CDR1 LGHDT and CDR2 YNNKEL come from the germline V gene (reference sequence). CDR3 length: 15 amino acids. V dropped 4 bases and J dropped 5; count of bases not matched to a gene: 8. For the CDR3, the DNA is TGTGCCAGCAGCCCCTTGGCGGGGGGGCTGGAGACCCAGTACTTC. Protein: CASSPLAGGLETQYF.

This chain uses TRBV20-1 with TRBJ1-6; D perhaps matches TRBD1 (5 bases). Germline-derived CDR1 and CDR2 are DFQATT and SNEGSKA (reference sequence). The V end lost 2 bases, the J end lost 7 bases, and 9 bases lay between the germline ends. The CDR3 contains 13 residues. CDR3 protein: CSARPRANSPLHF. The DNA for the CDR3 is TGCAGTGCTAGACCCAGGGCCAATTCACCCCTCCACTTT.

In this sample, this clonotype turned up a few times. The chain uses TRBV6-1 and TRBJ1-5, with a tentative D call TRBD1 (5 bases). V lost 3 bases to trimming and J lost 0 bases, with 9 bases between them. This CDR3 comprises 15 residues. Looked up from germline, CDR1 is MNHNS and CDR2 is SASEGT. The CDR3 region has the DNA TGTGCCAGCAGTGAGGGGACTATTAGCAATCAGCCCCAGCATTTT. Its translation is CASSEGTISNQPQHF.

There are many counts of this clonotype. The chain uses TRBV20-1 and TRBJ2-1; TRBD1 aligns across 7 bases. In germline, CDR1 is DFQATT, CDR2 SNEGSKA (reference sequence). J was trimmed by 4 bases and V by 4 bases; bases with no gene match: 10. The CDR3 spans 15 residues. The CDR3 DNA reads as TGCAGTGCTACAAACCAACAGGGGCGATACAATGAGCAGTTCTTC. This sequence encodes CSATNQQGRYNEQFF.

The CDR3 DNA reads as TGTGCCAGCAGCTCTACCAGTAGGACTGCCTACGAGCAGTACTTC. Encoded protein: CASSSTSRTAYEQYF. The V call is TRBV7-2, the J call TRBJ2-7; weak D call: TRBD2 (5 bases). V lost 4 bases to trimming and J lost 2 bases, with 15 bases between them. The CDR3 contains 15 residues. Germline values: CDR1 SGHTA, CDR2 FQGNSA. Filled out from reference TRBV7-2 and TRBJ2-7, the complete variable domain reads GAGVSQSPSNKVTEKGKDVELRCDPISGHTALYWYRQSLGQGLEFLIYFQGNSAPDKSGLPSDRFSAERTGGSVSTLTIQRTQQEDSAVYLCASSSTSRTAYEQYFGPGTRLTVT.

This clonotype was observed a handful of times. This chain connects TRBV4-1 to TRBJ2-1, with TRBD2 identical over 9 bases. Per the germline V gene, CDR1 is MGHRA and CDR2 is YSYEKL. V shed 4 bases, J shed 4 bases, and the junction held 11 bases outside the gene matches. CDR3 length equals 17 residues. The CDR3 DNA reads as TGCGCCAGCAGCCCCGGGGGAGCGGGGGGAGATTACAATGAGCAGTTCTTC. Its translation: CASSPGGAGGDYNEQFF.

This clonotype has a count of ten or more. This sequence joins TRBV30 and TRBJ2-7; no firm D call. The CDR3 is 13 amino acids. V was cut by 0 bases and J by 0 bases, with 6 bases left in between. Germline V gene data show CDR1 as GTSNPN and CDR2 as SVGIG (reference sequence). The chain's CDR3 is CAWSVSHSYEQYF. In nucleotides, the CDR3 is TGTGCCTGGAGTGTGTCACACTCCTACGAGCAGTACTTC.

This clonotype was observed at least ten times. V and J are TRBV5-8 and TRBJ1-2; 8 bases are a match to TRBD1. The CDR3 consists of 14 residues. V lost 1 base to trimming and J lost 4 bases; unmatched junction nucleotides: 3. Germline-derived CDR1 and CDR2 are SGHTS and YDEGEE. The CDR3 region has the DNA TGTGCCAGCAGCTTGAGACAGGGGACCTATGGCTACACCTTC. As protein: CASSLRQGTYGYTF.

This chain joins TRBV7-7 and TRBJ2-7; possibly TRBD2 for D (6 bases). The CDR3 contains 15 residues. Germline V lookup: CDR1 SSHAT, CDR2 FNYEAQ (reference sequence). The germline V and J ends were trimmed by 5 bases and 6 bases, with 20 bases remaining between them. As DNA, the CDR3 is TGTGCCAGCAGCGCAAGTAGTGGCGGCGGGGCCGAGCAGTACTTC. Encoded protein: CASSASSGGGAEQYF.

The CDR3 DNA is TGCAGTGCTCACGGACAGGGATATGGCTACACCTTC. This translates into CSAHGQGYGYTF. This chain connects TRBV20-1 to TRBJ1-2; 8 bases align to TRBD1. Germline values: CDR1 DFQATT, CDR2 SNEGSKA (reference sequence). CDR3 length: 12 amino acids. V lost 5 bases, J lost 5 bases, and 4 bases stayed unmatched.

This chain uses TRBV9 with TRBJ1-5, with 11 positions matching TRBD1. The CDR3 covers 15 residues. Germline CDR1 is SGDLS and CDR2 is YYNGEE. V lost 0 bases to trimming and J lost 7 bases; unmatched junction nucleotides: 3. DNA for the CDR3: TGTGCCAGCAGCGTAGGGACAGGGGGCCGGCAGCCCCAGCATTTT. Translated, it gives CASSVGTGGRQPQHF.

To note about this clonotype: A junction end diverges from the germline sequence, so it may reflect a read error. This rearrangement joins TRBV27 to TRBJ2-7, with 8 bases that match TRBD1. Germline CDR1 MNHEY, CDR2 SMNVEV (reference sequence). CDR3 length: 14 amino acids. The DNA for the CDR3 is TGTGCCGGCAGTCCCGGGACAGGCACCTACGAGCAGTACTTC. This encodes CAGSPGTGTYEQYF.

This clonotype came up a few times. This sequence joins TRBV4-2 and TRBJ2-3; TRBD2 might be the D (5 bases). This CDR3 comprises 15 residues. Trimming removed 0 bases from V and 0 bases from J, with 7 bases in between. Germline values: CDR1 LGHNA, CDR2 YNFKEQ. CDR3 sequence: CASSQEGSSTDTQYF. CDR3 nucleotides: TGTGCCAGCAGCCAAGAGGGGAGTAGCACAGATACGCAGTATTTT.

This clonotype turned up a few times. V and J are TRBV19 and TRBJ2-7, with TRBD1 identical over 8 bases. With 4 bases clipped from V and 6 bases from J, the junction kept 2 bases outside the gene matches. CDR1 LNHDA and CDR2 SQIVND come from the germline V gene (reference sequence). The CDR3 is made up of 12 amino acids. Written as DNA, the CDR3 is TGTGCCAGTAGTACGACAGGGGTCGAGCAGTACTTC. It is translated as CASSTTGVEQYF.

This clonotype was detected many times. CDR3 bases: TGTGCCAGCAGCTCGGGAGAGACCCAGTACTTC. Its protein product is CASSSGETQYF. This chain joins TRBV12-3 or TRBV12-4 and TRBJ2-5, with D hard to call. Trimming shortened V by 6 bases and J by 4 bases, and 6 bases separated the two germline ends. The CDR3 length is 11 residues.

This chain uses TRBV5-1 with TRBJ1-1; D remains ambiguous. With 0 bases removed from V and 1 base from J, the gap between germline ends came to 10 bases. Germline-derived CDR1 and CDR2 are SGHRS and YFSETQ. The CDR3 loop spans 15 amino acids. The chain's CDR3 is CASSLGHTQNTEAFF. The CDR3 nucleotides are TGCGCCAGCAGCTTGGGTCATACACAGAACACTGAAGCTTTCTTT.